This TCR beta chain was documented in a study of T cells in localized non-small cell lung cancer. Study-wide points: Overall survival was longer when the density of T cells in the blood was higher.

Repertoires were generated with immunoSEQ multiplex PCR, while TCRdb's copy carries only in-frame clones and drops some. The data contain roughly 15,000 clones, 70% to 90% of them singletons. For this clone: The antigen remains unidentified.

CDR3 length equals 14 residues. The ends were cut back, 7 bases at V and 10 bases at J, with 20 bases in the middle. Germline V gene lookup returns CDR1 MDHEN and CDR2 SYDVKM. The material was peripheral blood, obtained before any cancer treatment. The genes are TRBV28 and TRBJ2-1; D tentatively fits TRBD1 or TRBD2 (5 bases each). The TCR comes from a male donor at least 60 years old with stage I lung adenocarcinoma. The CDR3 DNA reads as TGTGCCAGCACCCCTACGGGACGTATGGGGGAGCAGTTCTTC. Protein sequence: CASTPTGRMGEQFF.